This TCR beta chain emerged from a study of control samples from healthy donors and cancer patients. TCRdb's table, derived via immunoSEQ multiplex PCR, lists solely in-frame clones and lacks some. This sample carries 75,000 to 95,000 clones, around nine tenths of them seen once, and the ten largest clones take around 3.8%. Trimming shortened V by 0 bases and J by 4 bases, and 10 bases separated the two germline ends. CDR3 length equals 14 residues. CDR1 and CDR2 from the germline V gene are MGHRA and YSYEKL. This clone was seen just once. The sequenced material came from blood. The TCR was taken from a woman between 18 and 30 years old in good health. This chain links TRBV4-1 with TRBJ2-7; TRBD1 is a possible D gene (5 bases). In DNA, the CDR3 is TGCGCCAGCAGCCAAGATATTGACAGATACGAGCAGTACTTC. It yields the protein CASSQDIDRYEQYF.